This paragraph reports one T cell receptor beta chain. It lacks a known antigen. It has no much larger one-base neighbor in the sample; base qualities were not kept. Genomic DNA was used for TRB sequencing, which was performed with the immunoSEQ assay at survey resolution or with the hsTCRB kit. The authors' analysis ran thus. The immunoSEQ software handled the initial read processing, while the LymphoSeq R package was used for the repertoire analyses. Clonality was calculated as 1 minus normalized Shannon entropy, and the Gini coefficient was also calculated for each TRB dataset. To infer phenotypes in unsorted samples, TRB sequences from sorted subsets of the recipient or donor were mapped onto the unsorted samples of the same recipient. Here the immuneACCESS table is served through TCRdb, limited to in-frame sequences with V and J called. Missing clones are a known gap in these copies; in checked studies unresolved V genes cover under half, and the rest lacks a known reason. That table gives V, J and clone size, and the DNA gave D and trimming. The sample has 7,500 to 10,000 clones on record, 95% to 98% of them singletons. The ten largest make up around 0.25% of the sample.

These data belong to a study of T cells after posttransplantation cyclophosphamide (dated by TCRdb to 2016 to 2018). For the study in its entirety: Using TRB sequencing, the study followed how the T cell repertoire reconstituted after myeloablative bone marrow transplantation in which posttransplantation cyclophosphamide served as GVHD prophylaxis. TRB sequencing was performed on blood from all 35 or so PTCy patients with 1-year posttransplant specimens. Public TRB sequences were checked against a database of over 3,500 sequences associated with responses to pathogens, tumor antigens, self-antigens and alloantigens. In 3 patients, TRB sequencing was also performed on up to 3 more blood samples taken 2 to 5.2 years after transplant, and in several patients, pretransplant blood was also TRB-sequenced. TRA and TRB clonality were tightly correlated in roughly ten samples, so subsequent TCR analyses focused on TRB only. Antigen receptor sequencing covered samples from roughly 35 PTCy-treated patients and 16 of their related bone marrow donors. Results and caveats for the whole study, not just this receptor: Across 45 patients, recipient CMV seropositivity and CMV reactivation were highly associated with TRB clonality; PTCy diversity was similar to CNI/methotrexate controls. Donor-recipient similarity was low at 1-2 months but rose over the first year, and later blood repertoires were often dominated by donor CD8+ memory clones. The TRB repertoires of T cells infiltrating skin or GI tract showed only limited overlap with the TRB repertoires of T cells in blood.

Naive T cells were defined as viable CD3+CD4+ or CD3+CD8+ cells that were CCR7+CD45RA+CD45RO-CD95-CD27+CD28+. Peripheral blood samples were provided by related bone marrow donors on the day of marrow donation. Peripheral blood and bone marrow mononuclear cells were isolated by Ficoll-Hypaque density centrifugation and cryopreserved. CD4+ and CD8+ T cells, including naive and memory subsets, were sorted by FACS using a FACSAria II. Reading the germline V gene gives CDR1 SGHVS and CDR2 FQNEAQ. From its cysteine to its phenylalanine, the CDR3 spans 13 amino acids. The CDR3 DNA has 39 bases and is translated from base 1. Relative to germline, V is 6 bases shorter and J is 3 bases shorter, with 11 bases between their ends.

The rearrangement combines TRBV7-8 with TRBJ1-2; the D gene cannot be named for sure. Sequences were obtained from naive CD4+ T cells sorted from PBMCs. The clonotype originates from a woman between 55 and 75 years old in good health, CMV-negative, and a related stem cell transplant donor. The CDR3 region: CASRQQEDYGYTF. At the DNA level, the sequence is TGTGCCAGCAGACAACAAGAGGACTATGGCTACACCTTC.